This T cell receptor (beta chain) originates from a study of spatial heterogeneity in lung cancer (dated by TCRdb to the late 2010s). In terms of the full investigation: Samples were obtained from approximately 72 patients with early-stage, untreated non-small cell lung cancer from the lung TRACERx cohort. Follow-up PBMC samples were sequenced whenever available, with a median time to follow-up of approximately two years after resection. Both alpha and beta chains were TCR-sequenced in samples taken at surgery, namely 220 tumor regions, 62 to 70 matched nontumor lung samples and roughly 56 PBMC samples. In non-small cell lung cancer, the study made a quantitative comparison of TCR alpha and beta repertoires among multiple tumor regions, matched nontumor lung and blood. In the raw uncorrected reads, each unique combination of TCR and UMI appeared on average more than ten times. Beta-chain transcripts were consistently detected in greater numbers than alpha-chain transcripts, which likely reflected higher beta-chain transcript abundance. Nonsynonymous mutation counts, determined by whole-exome sequencing of tumor tissue, were related to features of the TCR repertoire. Overall study results and their limits: Additional single-cell paired TCR alpha and beta sequencing was considered necessary to confirm, at a functional level, the hypothesis that regional TCRs recognize regional mutations. Ubiquitous expanded tumor TCRs were found in blood more often at tumor resection than at routine follow-up. Comparisons of baseline and follow-up blood repertoires included only about 15 patients.

The method was 5' RACE. The instrument given in TCRdb is NextSeq 500. The TCR library protocol attached a unique molecular identifier to each TCR cDNA molecule to allow correction of PCR and sequencing errors. The published analysis was carried out like this. Decombinator tools were used for TCR identification, UMI-based error correction and CDR3 extraction. TCRs above a frequency of 2 per 1,000, corresponding to the top 1% of the tumor frequency distribution, were defined as expanded. Rényi diversity was computed with the R vegan package after subsampling each repertoire 100 times to 5,000 TCRs. CDR3 similarity networks were built from amino acid triplet string-kernel similarity, connecting CDR3s with pairwise similarity above 0.82. The public sequencing data were trimmed at Q25 with fastp and processed into clonotypes with MiXCR by TCRdb, which kept only in-frame beta chains. Merged by CDR3 protein, the rows form single entries marked with the most common genes and DNA. The V and J calls were determined by TCRdb, not by the authors. This sample lists some 35,000 distinct CDR3 sequences; just over 7.5% were detected once. Of the sample, 9.4% is held by the ten largest clones.

The label giving this sample's time point can be read as: blood at routine non-recurrence follow-up after resection. Without any cell sorting, TCR sequencing was performed on whole RNA extracted either from tumor and nontumor lung tissue or from cryopreserved PBMC samples. Patients were selected for TCR sequencing only if sufficient RNA was available from at least two tumor regions. This clonotype showed up many times. The antigen this receptor binds is unknown. No much larger clone exists at a distance of one base, and base qualities are not known. Measured from the cysteine to the phenylalanine, the CDR3 is 16 residues long. The only DNA kept is the CDR3, 48 bases in frame from the first base. Compared with germline, V lacks 3 bases and J lacks 2 bases; bases without a gene match: 6.

The chain links TRBV12-3 or TRBV12-4 with TRBJ2-7, with 11 bases matching TRBD2. The input for sequencing was PBMCs, taken at follow-up. This clonotype was obtained from a male donor with early-stage non-small cell lung cancer. Here is the DNA: TGTGCCAGCAGTTTGGGGGGGACTAGCGGTGCCTACGAGCAGTACTTC. Translated, this gives CASSLGGTSGAYEQYF.